A selection of T cell receptor beta chains follows, all from one sample in a study of blood T cell repertoires in COVID-19. Data came from immunoSEQ multiplex PCR; TCRdb stores just in-frame clones and leaves some out. The top ten hold around 3.4% of the sample, which has around 100,000 clones, about 88% seen once. Sequencing was carried out using peripheral blood. Receptor source: a middle-aged man with acute or convalescent COVID-19. Both conserved end residues are part of each CDR3. The order of the fields is D gene, J gene, clone size, V gene, CDR3 DNA, CDR3 protein. The D gene is left open where the match is weak. The listing skips clone size in some rows; elsewhere it reads once, few, many or a size class.

NA,TRBJ2-3,NA,TRBV15,TGTGCCACCAGCAGTTATCCCAGCGGGACAGGACCGAAATCAGATACGCAGTATTTT,CATSSYPSGTGPKSDTQYF
TRBD1,TRBJ2-7,NA,TRBV3-1/TRBV3-2,TGTGCCAGCAGCCTTACAGGGGGCGGAGAGCAGTACTTC,CASSLTGGGEQYF
NA,TRBJ2-2,NA,TRBV7-7,TGTGCCAGCAGCTTAGTGTCCCCAGGGGACACCGGGGAGCTGTTTTTT,CASSLVSPGDTGELFF
TRBD2,TRBJ2-3,NA,TRBV6-1,TGTGCCAGCAGTGAGGGACTAGCGGGGGGGCCGGTAGATACGCAGTATTTT,CASSEGLAGGPVDTQYF
NA,TRBJ2-7,once,TRBV6-5,TGTGCCAGCAGTTACGTTCCGGGGAATTACGAGCAGTACTTC,CASSYVPGNYEQYF
NA,TRBJ1-1,NA,TRBV7-2,TGTGCCAGCAGCTTGCAGGGGTCGAACACTGAAGCTTTCTTT,CASSLQGSNTEAFF
TRBD1,TRBJ2-1,NA,TRBV7-8,TGTGCCAGCAGCCCGTACGACAGGGGGCCTGGCAATGAGCAGTTCTTC,CASSPYDRGPGNEQFF
NA,TRBJ1-2,NA,TRBV6-1,TGTGCCAGCAGTGAGAACAGGGTGGTATCGGGGGGCTACACCTTC,CASSENRVVSGGYTF
NA,TRBJ2-1,NA,TRBV19,TGTGCCAGCAAGTTACAACCCGCGGCCGACAATGAGCAGTTCTTC,CASKLQPAADNEQFF
NA,TRBJ2-7,NA,TRBV5-1,TGCGCCAGCAGCCAATTGACCGGACTCGCGGCCTACGAGCAGTACTTC,CASSQLTGLAAYEQYF
TRBD2,TRBJ2-3,NA,TRBV11-2,TGTGCCAGCAGCTTGGTCCCCGCGGGGGGGGTCACAGATACGCAGTATTTT,CASSLVPAGGVTDTQYF
TRBD1,TRBJ1-1,NA,TRBV19,TGTGCCAGTAGCCCGGACAGGGGGCGGTTCACTGAAGCTTTCTTT,CASSPDRGRFTEAFF
NA,TRBJ2-6,NA,TRBV12-3/TRBV12-4,TGTGCCACCGGAGGTACTGGGGCCAACGTCCTGACTTTC,CATGGTGANVLTF
TRBD1,TRBJ1-3,NA,TRBV4-1,TGCGCCAGCAGCCAAGGCTTTTACAGGGGGACTGGAAACACCATATATTTT,CASSQGFYRGTGNTIYF
TRBD2,TRBJ2-5,NA,TRBV18,TGTGCCAGCTCACCAAGAGCGGGACAAGAGACCCAGTACTTC,CASSPRAGQETQYF
NA,TRBJ1-2,NA,TRBV6-2/TRBV6-3,TGTGCCAGCAGTTACTCGCCAGGCGCTCATTATGGCTACACCTTC,CASSYSPGAHYGYTF
TRBD1,TRBJ1-3,once,TRBV19,TGTGCCAGTCGCCCGGGACAGGGGAACGGAAACACCATATATTTT,CASRPGQGNGNTIYF
TRBD1,TRBJ1-5,NA,TRBV10-3,TGTGCCATCAGTGCCGGGACAGGGGAAGATAGCAATCAGCCCCAGCATTTT,CAISAGTGEDSNQPQHF
NA,TRBJ2-3,NA,TRBV20-1,TGCAGTGCTGGTGGGCAATCGGGGGTCCACACAGATACGCAGTATTTT,CSAGGQSGVHTDTQYF
NA,TRBJ1-6,NA,TRBV5-6,TGTGCCAGCAGCACACAGGGTAACAGGGATTCACCCCTCCACTTT,CASSTQGNRDSPLHF
NA,TRBJ2-5,once,TRBV10-3,TGTGCCATCAGTGAGTCCGGGGAAGAGACCCAGTACTTC,CAISESGEETQYF
NA,TRBJ1-2,NA,TRBV5-4,TGTGCCAGCAGCAGGCGTACAGGGACGGTCTATGGCTACACCTTC,CASSRRTGTVYGYTF
NA,TRBJ2-3,NA,TRBV4-2,TGTGCCAGCAGCCAGCCCACAGTCGTAGCAGATACGCAGTATTTT,CASSQPTVVADTQYF
NA,TRBJ2-7,NA,TRBV4-1,TGCGCCAGCAGCCAAGCCAACAGGGCCTCCTACGAGCAGTACTTC,CASSQANRASYEQYF
TRBD2,TRBJ2-2,NA,TRBV5-1,TGCGCCAGCAGCTTGGCGGGGGGGCGGACCGGGGAGCTGTTTTTT,CASSLAGGRTGELFF
TRBD2,TRBJ2-5,NA,TRBV3-1/TRBV3-2,TGTGCCAGCAGCCAAGATACGAGAACCGGGACTAGCGATTTGGTGGGAGAGACCCAGTACTTC,CASSQDTRTGTSDLVGETQYF
NA,TRBJ2-2,few,TRBV12-5,TGTGCTAGTGGTTTGGACAGTTCATCGAACACCGGGGAGCTGTTTTTT,CASGLDSSSNTGELFF
TRBD2,TRBJ2-3,NA,TRBV6-1,TGTGCCAGCAGTGAACTAGCGGGGGAGAGCACAGATACGCAGTATTTT,CASSELAGESTDTQYF
NA,TRBJ2-1,NA,TRBV6-2/TRBV6-3,TGTGCCAGCAGTCCGGAGGGCGGATCCTACAATGAGCAGTTCTTC,CASSPEGGSYNEQFF
NA,TRBJ1-1,NA,TRBV27,TGTGCCAGCAGTTCAAGGGGGTTGAACACTGAAGCTTTCTTT,CASSSRGLNTEAFF
NA,TRBJ2-4,NA,TRBV29-1,TGCAGCGTTGAAGACCAGGGGCAAAACATTCAGTACTTC,CSVEDQGQNIQYF
NA,TRBJ2-3,NA,TRBV2,TGTGCCAGCAGTGTGGGACTCGGCTTCACAGATACGCAGTATTTT,CASSVGLGFTDTQYF
TRBD1,TRBJ1-3,NA,TRBV7-8,TGTGCCAGCAGCTCCAGGGGGTTTGGAAACACCATATATTTT,CASSSRGFGNTIYF
TRBD1,TRBJ2-6,NA,TRBV4-2,TGTGCCAGCAGCCAAGATTTCCCGGGACAGGGTGGGGCCAACGTCCTGACTTTC,CASSQDFPGQGGANVLTF
TRBD1,TRBJ1-5,NA,TRBV19,TGTGCCAGTAGTCCAAGGACAGGGCAGCCCCAGCATTTT,CASSPRTGQPQHF
TRBD1,TRBJ1-1,NA,TRBV5-6,TGTGCCAGCAGCTTGGCCGGGACAGGGGGCATTGAAGCTTTCTTT,CASSLAGTGGIEAFF
TRBD1,TRBJ2-1,NA,TRBV10-2,TGCGCCAGCAGAGGGGGCCCGAATGAGCAGTTCTTC,CASRGGPNEQFF
TRBD2,TRBJ2-3,NA,TRBV7-3,TGTGCCAGCAGCTTGGGACTAGCGGGGGGTACAGATACGCAGTATTTT,CASSLGLAGGTDTQYF
NA,TRBJ2-3,once,TRBV9,TGTGCCAGCAGCCCCTCGGGATCGGGGGGCACAGATACGCAGTATTTT,CASSPSGSGGTDTQYF
NA,TRBJ2-7,NA,TRBV5-1,TGCGCCAGCAGCTTGGCGGCAGGGTACTACGAGCAGTACTTC,CASSLAAGYYEQYF
NA,TRBJ1-4,NA,TRBV10-3,TGTGCCAGTAACGGGGGTGCGGCTAATGAAAAACTGTTTTTT,CASNGGAANEKLFF
NA,TRBJ2-7,NA,TRBV7-9,TGTGCCAGCAGCAGGGACTTCTACGAGCAGTACTTC,CASSRDFYEQYF
TRBD1,TRBJ2-1,few,TRBV27,TGTGCCAGCAGTCCGGGACAGGGTTGGGGCAATGAGCAGTTCTTC,CASSPGQGWGNEQFF
TRBD1,TRBJ2-5,few,TRBV24-1,TGTGCCACCAGTGGGGACAGGGTGCAAGAGACCCAGTACTTC,CATSGDRVQETQYF
TRBD2,TRBJ2-7,NA,TRBV7-9,TGTGCCAGCAGCTTATCCCCCGTAGCGGGGGGCCGGGGCTACGAGCAGTACTTC,CASSLSPVAGGRGYEQYF
NA,TRBJ1-1,NA,TRBV10-3,TGTGCCATCAGTGATTTCAATGGCAGGGAGGCTGAAGCTTTCTTT,CAISDFNGREAEAFF
NA,TRBJ1-2,NA,TRBV7-9,TGTGCCAGCATCGAGTTTGGCGCGGATGGCTACACCTTC,CASIEFGADGYTF
NA,TRBJ2-1,NA,TRBV4-3,TGCGCCAGCAGCCAAGATCTTGGACTTTATGAGCAGTTCTTC,CASSQDLGLYEQFF
TRBD1,TRBJ2-5,NA,TRBV5-4,TGTGCCAGCAGCCGCCGGGACAGGATAGGAGAGACCCAGTACTTC,CASSRRDRIGETQYF
NA,TRBJ1-2,NA,TRBV29-1,TGCAGCGTCGTAACAGGAGCCGCCTACACCTTC,CSVVTGAAYTF
NA,TRBJ2-3,NA,TRBV9,TGTGCCAGCAGCCAGGGGCCAGGGGTTGTGACAGATACGCAGTATTTT,CASSQGPGVVTDTQYF